The 10 T cell receptor beta chains below all came from one sample that was sequenced in a study of blood T cell repertoires in COVID-19. TCRdb keeps only in-frame clones here, not all; method: immunoSEQ multiplex PCR. The sample lists about 150,000 clones, about 80% seen once, with around 2.2% in the top ten. The material sequenced was peripheral blood. Source of these receptors: a man in his 70s with acute or convalescent COVID-19.

This clone was seen a handful of times. The rearrangement joins TRBV11-2 to TRBJ2-7; 7 positions match TRBD2. Losses at the gene ends were 2 bases for V and 3 bases for J; bases not matched to a gene: 4. CDR1 is SGHAT and CDR2 is FQNNGV in the germline V gene. CDR3 size: 14 residues. In DNA form, the CDR3 reads TGTGCCAGCAGCTTACCCGGGGGGTTCTACGAGCAGTACTTC. As protein: CASSLPGGFYEQYF.

V is TRBV5-6 and J is TRBJ1-5; D may be TRBD1 (6 bases). The CDR3 runs 16 residues. V was clipped by 0 bases and J by 2 bases, with 12 bases between them. Germline V gene lookup returns CDR1 SGHDT and CDR2 YYEEEE. CDR3 loop: CASSLARGAGNQPQHF. For the CDR3, the DNA is TGTGCCAGCAGCTTGGCCCGGGGGGCGGGCAATCAGCCCCAGCATTTT.

The chain carries TRBV18 and TRBJ1-6; 8 bases fit TRBD1. In germline, CDR1 is KGHSH, CDR2 LQKENI. The J segment lost 11 bases and the V segment lost 6 bases, leaving 9 bases of the junction unmatched. This CDR3 region has 14 residues. CDR3 protein: CASSPTGGRPPLHF. In DNA form, the CDR3 reads TGTGCCAGCTCGCCTACAGGGGGAAGACCACCCCTCCACTTT.

The chain is built from TRBV25-1 and TRBJ1-2; TRBD1 is a possible D gene (6 bases). The CDR3 loop spans 12 amino acids. V was trimmed by 6 bases and J by 6 bases, leaving 11 bases between them. The V gene's germline CDR1 is MGHDK and CDR2 SYGVNS. The CDR3 nucleotides read TGTGCCAGCAGGGGGGACATGAATGGCTACACCTTC. Protein: CASRGDMNGYTF.

The V gene is TRBV29-1, the J gene TRBJ2-7; 8 nucleotides match TRBD1. CDR3 length equals 13 residues. The germline V gene encodes CDR1 SQVTM and CDR2 ANQGSEA. V dropped 3 bases and J dropped 6; count of bases not matched to a gene: 7. CDR3 sequence: CSVERSGGGEQYF. The DNA for the CDR3 is TGCAGCGTTGAGAGGTCAGGGGGCGGCGAGCAGTACTTC.

The gene calls are TRBV5-6 and TRBJ1-6; TRBD1 aligns across 7 bases. Trimming removed 4 bases from V and 8 bases from J; junction bases left unmatched: 9. Germline values: CDR1 SGHDT, CDR2 YYEEEE. The CDR3 has 15 residues. Written as DNA, the CDR3 is TGTGCCAGCAGCAGACAGGGTATCATGGATTCACCCCTCCACTTT. Translated, it gives CASSRQGIMDSPLHF.

V is TRBV19 and J is TRBJ2-3; a weak D match, TRBD1 (5 bases). V gave up 1 base and J gave up 5 bases, with 10 bases separating them. This CDR3 contains 14 residues. The germline gives CDR1 LNHDA, CDR2 SQIVND (reference sequence). The DNA for the CDR3 is TGTGCCAGTAGTATAGCCAGGGTCGGAGATACGCAGTATTTT. Translated: CASSIARVGDTQYF.

This chain uses TRBV6-5 with TRBJ1-5; the match to TRBD1 covers 7 bases. Germline V gene lookup returns CDR1 MNHEY and CDR2 SVGAGI. V lost 6 bases to trimming and J lost 0 bases; unmatched junction nucleotides: 5. This CDR3 spans 15 amino acids. The CDR3 region is CASRLSGGSNQPQHF. CDR3 nucleotide sequence: TGTGCCAGCAGGCTTTCAGGGGGTAGCAATCAGCCCCAGCATTTT.

This clone was seen once. The rearrangement links TRBV4-1 to TRBJ2-5, with a tentative D call TRBD1 (5 bases). CDR1 and CDR2 (germline): MGHRA, YSYEKL. V dropped 1 base and J dropped 5 bases, with 11 bases sitting between them. The CDR3 totals 14 residues. The CDR3, as DNA: TGCGCCAGCAGCCAAGCGACAGCCCGGGAGACCCAGTACTTC. It codes for CASSQATARETQYF.

The rearrangement joins TRBV6-6 to TRBJ2-1, with TRBD1 identical over 8 bases. This CDR3 has 15 residues. Germline assignment: CDR1 MNHNY and CDR2 SVGAGI (reference sequence). The V and J ends lost 0 bases and 10 bases, in that order; junction bases with no gene match: 8. This CDR3 is CASSYSGQGAWEQFF. As DNA, the CDR3 is TGTGCCAGCAGTTACTCCGGCCAGGGGGCATGGGAGCAGTTCTTC.